The 8 T cell receptor beta chains listed next were all sequenced from one sample in a study of blood T cells in healthy people across ages. A second 7 to 11 cycle PCR used barcoded and J-beta primers. One entry per CDR3 protein results from TCRdb running MiXCR on the 5' RACE reads. The data hold about 500,000 distinct CDR3 sequences, with 24% observed a single time. A further study also used this sample, focusing on T cells of mothers and their children.

The material sequenced was blood. The receptors stem from a boy between 5 and 17 years old in good health.

This clonotype was seen more than once but under ten times. This sequence joins TRBV10-3 and TRBJ2-5; 7 bases fit TRBD2. Germline-derived CDR1 and CDR2 are ENHRY and SYGVKD. The V and J ends lost 4 bases and 0 bases, in that order; junction bases with no gene match: 2. The CDR3 length is 14 residues. The DNA of the CDR3 is TGTGCCATCAGTGGCGGGGGTGACCAAGAGACCCAGTACTTC. Translated, it gives CAISGGGDQETQYF.

In regard to this clonotype: This may come from a read error, since a much larger clone is one base off. V and J are TRBV11-1 and TRBJ2-5, with 7 bases identical to TRBD1. Matching the DNA end better, TRBJ2-1 makes the J call doubtful. The CDR3 is 13 amino acids. Germline lookup yields CDR1 SGHAT and CDR2 FQDESV (reference sequence). This CDR3 reads CASSLTGTNEQFF. For the CDR3, the DNA is TGTGCCAGCAGCCTGACAGGGACCAATGAGCAGTTCTTC.

This clonotype was seen more than once but under ten times. The CDR3 is CASSVPGQDRGSYNEQFF. CDR3 bases: TGTGCCAGCAGTGTCCCGGGACAGGATCGAGGGTCCTACAATGAGCAGTTCTTC. This chain connects TRBV28 to TRBJ2-1; 8 bases are shared with TRBD1. Germline V lookup: CDR1 MDHEN, CDR2 SYDVKM. This CDR3 is built from 18 residues. Germline trimming cut 5 bases from V and 1 base from J; bases unmatched to any gene: 13. The variable domain in full, completed from reference TRBV28 and TRBJ2-1, reads DVKVTQSSRYLVKRTGEKVFLECVQDMDHENMFWYRQDPGLGLRLIYFSYDVKMKEKGDIPEGYSVSREKKERFSLILESASTNQTSMYLCASSVPGQDRGSYNEQFFGPGTRLTVL.

In its sample, this clonotype was seen a few times. The rearrangement uses TRBV24-1 and TRBJ2-1; 10 nucleotides agree with TRBD1. Germline CDR1 is KGHDR and CDR2 is SFDVKD. The CDR3 consists of 16 residues. V shed 2 bases, J shed 7 bases, and the junction held 7 bases outside the gene matches. CDR3 region: CATSDWGDRGGNEQFF. The CDR3 DNA follows: TGTGCCACCAGTGATTGGGGGGACAGGGGTGGAAATGAGCAGTTCTTC.

In its sample, this clonotype was seen a few times. The chain couples TRBV2 to TRBJ2-5, with unresolved D. Germline V gene sequence: CDR1 SNHLY, CDR2 FYNNEI. V dropped 4 bases and J dropped 4 bases, with 7 bases sitting between them. The CDR3 is 12 amino acids. In nucleotides, the CDR3 is TGTGCCAGCAGTGTGGTAGCAGAGACCCAGTACTTC. This encodes CASSVVAETQYF.

This clonotype was detected a few times. The chain links TRBV4-1 to TRBJ2-6; 10 bases are a match to TRBD2. The CDR3 totals 16 residues. V lost 6 bases, J lost 4 bases, and 6 bases stayed unmatched. CDR1 MGHRA and CDR2 YSYEKL come from the germline V gene. In nucleotides, the CDR3 is TGCGCCAGCAGACCGGGACTAGCGTACGGGGCCAACGTCCTGACTTTC. This encodes CASRPGLAYGANVLTF.

The chain couples TRBV30 to TRBJ1-2; D possibly corresponds to TRBD1 (6 bases). The germline CDR1 and CDR2 sequences are GTSNPN and SVGIG (reference sequence). Trimming took 0 bases from V and 7 from J, leaving 15 bases between them. The CDR3 has 14 amino acids. CDR3 sequence: CAWSVPGTSSGYTF. The DNA of the CDR3 is TGTGCCTGGAGTGTACCTGGGACAAGTAGTGGCTACACCTTC.

The chain recombines TRBV12-3 or TRBV12-4 with TRBJ2-7, with TRBD1 matching 10 bases. The V and J ends lost 3 bases and 0 bases, in that order; junction bases with no gene match: 5. The CDR3 extends over 16 amino acids. The CDR3 DNA is TGTGCCAGCAGTTTGGGGGGACAGGGGCCCTCCTACGAGCAGTACTTC. Protein product: CASSLGGQGPSYEQYF.